Following are 18 T cell receptor beta chains from one sample sequenced in a study of cytomegalovirus exposure and HLA in healthy donors (dated by TCRdb to about 2017). The library was obtained by the immunoSEQ multiplex PCR assay. For the multiplex PCR, a mixture combining 60 forward primers for TCR Vbeta segments and 13 reverse primers for TCR Jbeta segments was used. Sourced from immuneACCESS, this table was stored by TCRdb with only in-frame sequences that have V and J called. A share of the clones is absent; for the studies checked, an unresolved V gene accounts for under half, and the remainder has no known explanation. The sample data list about 160,000 clones, and less than 85% of these were observed just once. The ten most abundant clones make up more than 3.5% of the sample. The sequencing input was PBMCs. Receptors originate from a middle-aged man in good health and CMV-seronegative.

This clone was observed once. The rearrangement joins TRBV7-8 to TRBJ1-6, with D unclear. The CDR3 spans 12 residues. Germline loops: CDR1 SGHVS, CDR2 FQNEAQ. The V end lost 1 base, the J end lost 11 bases, and 6 bases lay between the germline ends. CDR3 protein: CASSLVIAPLHF. Written as DNA, the CDR3 is TGTGCCAGCAGCTTAGTTATAGCACCCCTCCACTTT.

This chain joins TRBV4-2 and TRBJ2-7; TRBD1 matches 8 bases. This CDR3 has 14 residues. Per the germline V gene, CDR1 is LGHNA and CDR2 is YNFKEQ. V lost 1 base to trimming and J lost 5 bases; unmatched junction nucleotides: 4. The DNA of the CDR3 is TGTGCCAGCAGCCAAGTAACAGGGGGAGACGAGCAGTACTTC. It specifies CASSQVTGGDEQYF.

This chain uses TRBV19 with TRBJ2-5, with D possibly TRBD1 on 5 matching bases. Trimming stripped 5 bases from V and 2 bases from J, with 9 bases between. Germline V gives CDR1 LNHDA, CDR2 SQIVND (reference sequence). This CDR3 has 13 residues. The CDR3 is CASSRQPQETQYF. For the CDR3, the DNA is TGTGCCAGTAGTCGACAGCCTCAAGAGACCCAGTACTTC.

This sequence joins TRBV5-1 and TRBJ2-2; 11 bases agree with TRBD1. The CDR3 spans 16 residues. Germline assignment: CDR1 SGHRS and CDR2 YFSETQ. The junction had 10 bases not matched to a gene; V was cut back by 6 bases and J by 6 bases. CDR3: CASTKGDRGVSGELFF. The CDR3 region has the DNA TGCGCCAGCACGAAGGGGGACAGGGGGGTCTCCGGGGAGCTGTTTTTT.

The chain combines TRBV11-2 with TRBJ2-1, with 7 positions matching TRBD1. Germline V gene sequence: CDR1 SGHAT, CDR2 FQNNGV. The CDR3 is 14 residues long. V lost 6 bases, J lost 5 bases, and 7 bases stayed unmatched. CDR3 in DNA: TGTGCCAGCAGGAGGGGTGGGACAGACAATGAGCAGTTCTTC. This gives the protein CASRRGGTDNEQFF.

The CDR3 loop reads CASKTGFYGYTF. The CDR3 nucleotides are TGTGCCAGCAAGACAGGGTTCTATGGCTACACCTTC. V usage is TRBV27 and J usage is TRBJ1-2, with TRBD1 identical over 7 bases. J was trimmed by 4 bases and V by 7 bases; bases with no gene match: 3. Germline values: CDR1 MNHEY, CDR2 SMNVEV (reference sequence). The CDR3 is made up of 12 amino acids.

The genes are TRBV7-2 and TRBJ1-3, with TRBD1 as a possible D gene (6 bases). Trimming stripped 2 bases from V and 4 bases from J, with 9 bases between. The V gene's germline CDR1 is SGHTA and CDR2 FQGNSA. This CDR3 spans 14 amino acids. In nucleotides, the CDR3 is TGTGCCAGCAGCTTAACAGGGTCGGGAAACACCATATATTTT. Encoded protein: CASSLTGSGNTIYF.

This clone has a single count. The junction and the germline gene differ at one end; a read error may be behind it. The V gene is TRBV7-9, the J gene TRBJ1-2; 8 bases agree with TRBD1. Germline V gene data show CDR1 as SEHNR and CDR2 as FQNEAQ (reference sequence). CDR3 length equals 12 residues. CDR3: CASSFLDRGPSF. CDR3 DNA sequence: TGTGCCAGCAGCTTCCTAGACAGGGGTCCCTCCTTC.

This clone was seen a few times. The chain combines TRBV2 with TRBJ1-5; 8 nucleotides align to TRBD1. The CDR3 has 15 residues. V was clipped by 6 bases and J by 5 bases; unmatched bases: 9. CDR1 is SNHLY, CDR2 FYNNEI, per germline. The CDR3 sequence is CASRGSGTGDQPQHF. The CDR3 bases are TGTGCCAGCAGGGGCAGTGGGACAGGTGATCAGCCCCAGCATTTT.

This chain connects TRBV11-2 to TRBJ1-1; D gene unclear. The CDR3 is made up of 13 amino acids. V was shortened by 1 base and J by 0 bases, with 3 bases between the two germline ends. Germline CDR1 and CDR2: SGHAT and FQNNGV. The CDR3 protein is CASSLGVNTEAFF. The CDR3, as DNA: TGTGCCAGCAGCTTAGGCGTGAACACTGAAGCTTTCTTT. The full variable domain, with the rest looked up from reference TRBV11-2 and TRBJ1-1, is EAGVAQSPRYKIIEKRQSVAFWCNPISGHATLYWYQQILGQGPKLLIQFQNNGVVDDSQLPKDRFSAERLKGVDSTLKIQPAKLEDSAVYLCASSLGVNTEAFFGQGTRLTVV.

The gene calls are TRBV30 and TRBJ1-2, with 8 bases fitting TRBD1. Germline values: CDR1 GTSNPN, CDR2 SVGIG (reference sequence). This CDR3 region has 15 residues. The V gene end was trimmed by 3 bases and the J gene end by 4 bases; junction bases not matched to a gene: 10. CDR3 nucleotide sequence: TGTGCCTGGAGAACTCAGGGGGCCGAGATCTATGGCTACACCTTC. Its translation is CAWRTQGAEIYGYTF.

The chain carries TRBV9 and TRBJ2-7; D gene ambiguous. This CDR3 has 12 amino acids. V was shortened by 4 bases and J by 3 bases, with 8 bases between the two germline ends. Germline CDR1 SGDLS, CDR2 YYNGEE. The CDR3 loop reads CASSSPSYEQYF. The CDR3 nucleotides are TGTGCCAGCAGCTCCCCCAGCTACGAGCAGTACTTC.

The chain employs TRBV7-9 and TRBJ2-1; a weak D match, TRBD1 (6 bases). This CDR3 spans 17 amino acids. Germline loops: CDR1 SEHNR, CDR2 FQNEAQ (reference sequence). Trimming left V 4 bases short and J 0 bases short, with 16 bases between. The CDR3 region has the DNA TGTGCCAGCAGCTCCCCTTCACAGGGATACTCCTACAATGAGCAGTTCTTC. Its protein is CASSSPSQGYSYNEQFF. The full variable domain, completed using reference TRBV7-9 and TRBJ2-1, is DTGVSQNPRHKITKRGQNVTFRCDPISEHNRLYWYRQTLGQGPEFLTYFQNEAQLEKSRLLSDRFSAERPKGSFSTLEIQRTEQGDSAMYLCASSSPSQGYSYNEQFFGPGTRLTVL.

In the case of this clone: The sample contains more than one DNA sequence encoding this CDR3. The chain links TRBV6-1 to TRBJ2-2, with D possibly TRBD2 on 6 matching bases. The CDR3 totals 14 residues. Germline values: CDR1 MNHNS, CDR2 SASEGT. Trimming took off 7 bases at V and 9 bases at J, with 18 bases between the two ends. The CDR3 region has the DNA TGTGCCAGCAAACGGGACTCCCGGGAACGGGAGCTGTTTTTT. Amino acid sequence: CASKRDSRERELFF.

The chain has TRBV7-3 and TRBJ2-1; 12 positions agree with TRBD2. V shed 3 bases and J 5 bases; nucleotides not matched to a gene: 8. CDR3 length: 17 residues. The germline gives CDR1 SGHTA, CDR2 FQGTGA. The CDR3 here is CASSFSPSGGADNEQFF. The CDR3 nucleotides read TGTGCCAGCAGCTTTTCTCCTAGCGGGGGGGCGGACAATGAGCAGTTCTTC.

The J gene is TRBJ2-7, the V gene TRBV5-6, with 8 nucleotides matching TRBD1. CDR3 length: 14 amino acids. J was trimmed by 5 bases and V by 3 bases; bases with no gene match: 7. Germline CDR1 reads SGHDT; CDR2 reads YYEEEE. The CDR3 reads CASSWGTGLDEQYF. The CDR3 DNA follows: TGTGCCAGCAGCTGGGGGACAGGCCTGGACGAGCAGTACTTC.

The chain links TRBV6-1 to TRBJ1-3; D gene ambiguous. This CDR3 is 14 amino acids long. CDR1 MNHNS and CDR2 SASEGT come from the germline V gene. Trimming stripped 2 bases from V and 4 bases from J, with 9 bases between. CDR3 in amino acids: CASSEQAQGNTIYF. The DNA for the CDR3 is TGTGCCAGCAGTGAACAAGCTCAAGGAAACACCATATATTTT.

In its sample, this clone was seen a few times. CDR3 amino acids: CASSLSAVYGYTF. CDR3 nucleotides: TGTGCCAGCAGTTTATCCGCAGTCTATGGCTACACCTTC. This sequence joins TRBV27 and TRBJ1-2; no reliable D call. Trimming removed 0 bases from V and 4 bases from J, with 6 bases in between. CDR1 is MNHEY and CDR2 is SMNVEV in the germline V gene (reference sequence). The CDR3 loop spans 13 amino acids.